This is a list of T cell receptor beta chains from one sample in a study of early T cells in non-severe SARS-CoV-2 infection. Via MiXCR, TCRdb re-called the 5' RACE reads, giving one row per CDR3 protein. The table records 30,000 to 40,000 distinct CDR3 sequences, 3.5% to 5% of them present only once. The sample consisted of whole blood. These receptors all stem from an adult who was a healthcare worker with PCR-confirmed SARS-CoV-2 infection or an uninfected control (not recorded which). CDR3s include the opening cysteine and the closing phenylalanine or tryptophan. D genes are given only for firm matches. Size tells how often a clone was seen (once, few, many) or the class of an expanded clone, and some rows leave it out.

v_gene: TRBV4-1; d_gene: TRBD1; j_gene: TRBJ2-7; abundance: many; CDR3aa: CASSHPGQGAYEQYF; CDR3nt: TGCGCCAGCAGCCACCCGGGACAGGGGGCCTACGAGCAGTACTTC
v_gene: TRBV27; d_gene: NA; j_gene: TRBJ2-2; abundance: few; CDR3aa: CASSWAGDSVSGELFF; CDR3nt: TGTGCCAGCAGTTGGGCAGGGGATTCCGTTTCCGGGGAGCTGTTTTTT
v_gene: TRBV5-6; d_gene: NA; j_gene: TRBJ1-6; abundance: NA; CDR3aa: CASSSWGQTSPLHF; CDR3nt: TGTGCCAGCAGCTCCTGGGGCCAAACTTCACCCCTCCACTTT
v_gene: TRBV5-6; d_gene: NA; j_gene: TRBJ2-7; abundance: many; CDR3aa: CASSLGQSDEQYF; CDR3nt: TGTGCCAGCAGCTTAGGACAGTCGGACGAGCAGTACTTC
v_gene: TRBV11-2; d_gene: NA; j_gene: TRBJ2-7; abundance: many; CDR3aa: CASSPLRGIDEQYF; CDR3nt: TGTGCCAGCAGCCCGCTACGGGGGATAGACGAGCAGTACTTC
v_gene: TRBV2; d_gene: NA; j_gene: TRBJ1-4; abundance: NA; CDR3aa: CASSVDLDEKLFF; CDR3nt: TGTGCCAGCAGTGTGGACCTGGATGAAAAACTGTTTTTT
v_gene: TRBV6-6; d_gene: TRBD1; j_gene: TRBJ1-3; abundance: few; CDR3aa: CASSYSTGRGNTIYF; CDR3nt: TGTGCCAGCAGTTACTCGACAGGGCGAGGAAACACCATATATTTT
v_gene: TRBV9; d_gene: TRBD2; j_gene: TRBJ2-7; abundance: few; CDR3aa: CASSVEPSGVVEQYF; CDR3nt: TGTGCCAGCAGCGTAGAGCCTAGCGGGGTCGTAGAGCAGTACTTC
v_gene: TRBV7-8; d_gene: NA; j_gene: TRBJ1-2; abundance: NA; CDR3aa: CASSIEGTSYGYTF; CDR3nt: TGTGCCAGCAGCATAGAAGGGACTAGCTATGGCTACACCTTC
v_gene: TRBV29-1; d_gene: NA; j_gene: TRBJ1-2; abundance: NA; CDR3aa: CSVGQLFNYGYTF; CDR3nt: TGCAGCGTTGGCCAGCTGTTTAACTATGGCTACACCTTC